The rows below give T cell receptor beta chains drawn from one sample of a study of radiation and T cells in renal cell carcinoma. This table comes from immunoSEQ multiplex PCR, and its TCRdb copy is limited to in-frame clones, with some not included. The sample lists some 44,000 clones, about 82% occurring once. The material was blood, obtained from a patient whose treatment included radiotherapy and nephrectomy. These receptors all come from a woman in her 70s with renal cell carcinoma. Both conserved end residues are part of each CDR3. The D gene is left open where the match is weak. Clone sizes are given selectively: once, few, many, or a class where the clone is expanded.

cdr3_aa	cdr3_nt	d_call	clone_size	j_call	v_call
CSVARRDRAFYEQYF	TGCAGCGTCGCTCGGAGGGACAGGGCTTTTTACGAGCAGTACTTC	TRBD1	NA	TRBJ2-7	TRBV29-1
CASSYFQRDPYNEQFF	TGTGCCAGCAGTTACTTTCAGCGGGACCCCTACAATGAGCAGTTCTTC	TRBD2	NA	TRBJ2-1	TRBV6-5
CSVLVYNEQFF	TGCAGCGTGCTCGTGTACAATGAGCAGTTCTTC	NA	NA	TRBJ2-1	TRBV29-1
CASSASHTEAFF	TGTGCCAGCAGCGCCTCCCACACTGAAGCTTTCTTT	NA	NA	TRBJ1-1	TRBV9
CAISRQDSGRTSSYEQYF	TGTGCCATCAGTCGACAGGATAGCGGGAGGACTAGCTCCTACGAGCAGTACTTC	TRBD2	NA	TRBJ2-7	TRBV10-3
CASFGWRANEKLFF	TGTGCCAGCTTCGGCTGGCGGGCTAATGAAAAACTGTTTTTT	NA	NA	TRBJ1-4	TRBV6-1
CASSYIAGGRETQYF	TGCGCCAGCAGCTACATAGCGGGGGGGCGAGAGACCCAGTACTTC	TRBD2	NA	TRBJ2-5	TRBV4-1
CASSLGTSGGSEQFF	TGCGCCAGCAGCTTGGGGACTAGCGGGGGGTCTGAGCAGTTCTTC	TRBD2	NA	TRBJ2-1	TRBV5-1
CASSPGTGGNTIYF	TGTGCCAGCTCACCCGGGACAGGTGGAAACACCATATATTTT	TRBD1	NA	TRBJ1-3	TRBV18
CASSRSGFYNEQFF	TGTGCCAGTAGTAGGAGCGGGTTTTACAATGAGCAGTTCTTC	NA	NA	TRBJ2-1	TRBV19
CAISESGGRTDTQYF	TGTGCCATCAGTGAGTCGGGGGGGCGGACAGATACGCAGTATTTT	NA	NA	TRBJ2-3	TRBV10-3
CASSVGRDSPLHF	TGTGCCAGCAGCGTAGGCAGGGATTCACCCCTCCACTTT	NA	few	TRBJ1-6	TRBV9
CSPQHEPGTGLRSTPYEQYF	TGCAGCCCTCAGCACGAACCAGGGACAGGTTTACGTTCCACCCCCTACGAGCAGTACTTC	TRBD1	NA	TRBJ2-7	TRBV29-1
CASSYSEAVGNTIYF	TGTGCCAGCAGTTACTCGGAGGCGGTAGGAAACACCATATATTTT	NA	NA	TRBJ1-3	TRBV6-6
CASSQDVGSLNTEAFF	TGCGCCAGCAGCCAAGACGTGGGTTCATTGAACACTGAAGCTTTCTTT	NA	few	TRBJ1-1	TRBV4-1
CASSRGTNQPQHF	TGTGCCAGCAGCCGAGGTACCAACCAGCCCCAGCATTTT	NA	NA	TRBJ1-5	TRBV4-2
CSVEEGTVQETQYF	TGCAGCGTTGAAGAGGGGACAGTACAAGAGACCCAGTACTTC	TRBD1	NA	TRBJ2-5	TRBV29-1
CASSYGRTGRNSPLHF	TGTGCCAGCAGTTACGGTCGGACAGGGCGGAATTCACCCCTCCACTTT	TRBD1	NA	TRBJ1-6	TRBV6-5
CASSRLGVTNTGELFF	TGTGCCAGCAGCCGTCTGGGGGTAACGAACACCGGGGAGCTGTTTTTT	NA	NA	TRBJ2-2	TRBV5-6
CASSQPLGGSGSYEQYF	TGCGCCAGCAGCCAACCTTTAGGTGGTAGCGGGAGCTACGAGCAGTACTTC	TRBD2	NA	TRBJ2-7	TRBV4-1
CASSSEVRGRSYNEQFF	TGTGCCAGCAGCTCAGAGGTCAGGGGCCGCTCCTACAATGAGCAGTTCTTC	NA	few	TRBJ2-1	TRBV5-8
CASWRPGEKLFF	TGTGCCAGCTGGCGCCCCGGTGAAAAACTGTTTTTT	NA	once	TRBJ1-4	TRBV6-5
CASSEIEESAQYF	TGTGCCAGCAGCGAGATTGAGGAGTCCGCCCAGTACTTC	NA	NA	TRBJ2-5	TRBV7-3
CASSLAPLDSPLHF	TGTGCCAGCAGCTTGGCTCCCCTCGATTCACCCCTCCACTTT	NA	NA	TRBJ1-6	TRBV5-6
CASSYRGEGDTQYF	TGTGCCAGCAGTTACCGGGGGGAAGGGGATACGCAGTATTTT	TRBD2	NA	TRBJ2-3	TRBV6-6
CASGTWSLTTDTQYF	TGTGCCAGTGGTACGTGGTCCCTAACCACAGATACGCAGTATTTT	NA	NA	TRBJ2-3	TRBV2
CASSFRTGSGQPQHF	TGTGCCAGCAGTTTCCGCACAGGGTCCGGTCAGCCCCAGCATTTT	NA	NA	TRBJ1-5	TRBV27
CASSTREGEQYF	TGCGCCAGCAGCACTAGAGAAGGGGAGCAGTACTTC	NA	NA	TRBJ2-7	TRBV11-3
CSFLGETQYF	TGCAGTTTTCTGGGGGAGACCCAGTACTTC	NA	NA	TRBJ2-5	TRBV20-1
CASSEGHDQPQHF	TGTGCCAGCAGTGAGGGTCACGATCAGCCCCAGCATTTT	NA	NA	TRBJ1-5	TRBV6-1
CASSYSGIPNTEAFF	TGTGCCAGCAGTTACTCAGGGATTCCCAACACTGAAGCTTTCTTT	NA	NA	TRBJ1-1	TRBV6-6
CASSYRQSLLFF	TGTGCCAGTAGTTACCGACAGTCCCTACTGTTTTTT	NA	NA	TRBJ1-4	TRBV19
CASSLGRLSYEQYF	TGTGCCAGCAGCTTAGGACGCTTATCCTACGAGCAGTACTTC	NA	NA	TRBJ2-7	TRBV7-8
CASSLGNSGANTGELFF	TGCGCCAGCAGCTTGGGCAACAGCGGGGCGAACACCGGGGAGCTGTTTTTT	TRBD2	NA	TRBJ2-2	TRBV5-1
CASSLVDNYGYTF	TGTGCCAGCAGCTTAGTTGATAACTATGGCTACACCTTC	NA	NA	TRBJ1-2	TRBV5-6
CASSLKAGRTEAFF	TGTGCCAGCAGCCTAAAGGCAGGGCGGACTGAAGCTTTCTTT	NA	NA	TRBJ1-1	TRBV7-3
CASSLFSLVSGANVLTF	TGTGCCAGCAGTTTGTTCAGTTTGGTCTCTGGGGCCAACGTCCTGACTTTC	NA	NA	TRBJ2-6	TRBV27
CASSVAMGGGYGYTF	TGTGCCAGCAGCGTAGCGATGGGAGGGGGCTATGGCTACACCTTC	NA	NA	TRBJ1-2	TRBV9
CAALGTANNEQFF	TGTGCCGCCCTTGGGACAGCCAACAATGAGCAGTTCTTC	TRBD1	few	TRBJ2-1	TRBV30
CASSLGATYEQYF	TGTGCCAGCTCCCTCGGGGCTACCTACGAGCAGTACTTC	NA	NA	TRBJ2-7	TRBV27
CASSRGLGEQFF	TGCGCCAGCAGCCGTGGGCTCGGTGAGCAGTTCTTC	NA	few	TRBJ2-1	TRBV5-1
CASSPDRDTQYF	TGTGCCAGCAGCCCCGACCGCGATACGCAGTATTTT	NA	NA	TRBJ2-3	TRBV11-1
CATSRDRDRLTGELFF	TGTGCCACCAGCAGAGATCGGGACCGCCTCACCGGGGAGCTGTTTTTT	NA	NA	TRBJ2-2	TRBV15
CASSQSRNTGELFF	TGCGCCAGCAGCCAGAGCAGGAACACCGGGGAGCTGTTTTTT	NA	NA	TRBJ2-2	TRBV4-3
CASFRGEGQFF	TGTGCCAGCTTTAGAGGGGAAGGGCAGTTCTTC	NA	NA	TRBJ2-1	TRBV6-4
CASSYLGTGNQETQYF	TGTGCCAGCAGTTACCTCGGAACAGGAAATCAAGAGACCCAGTACTTC	NA	NA	TRBJ2-5	TRBV27
CASSAPGLGLETQYF	TGTGCCAGCAGCGCTCCGGGACTGGGCCTGGAGACCCAGTACTTC	NA	NA	TRBJ2-5	TRBV11-2
CASSYSVGGVYGYTF	TGTGCCAGCAGTTACTCGGTGGGGGGGGTCTATGGCTACACCTTC	NA	NA	TRBJ1-2	TRBV6-5
CASSLASGTLTYNEQFF	TGCGCCAGCAGCTTGGCGAGCGGCACCCTAACCTACAATGAGCAGTTCTTC	NA	NA	TRBJ2-1	TRBV5-1
CASSLAPSRNEQFF	TGTGCCAGCAGCTTAGCGCCTAGTCGGAATGAGCAGTTCTTC	NA	NA	TRBJ2-1	TRBV7-2
CASSLGDMGTQYF	TGTGCCAGCAGCTTAGGCGATATGGGTACGCAGTATTTT	NA	NA	TRBJ2-3	TRBV11-2
CASSESIRDLQYF	TGCGCCAGCAGTGAGTCGATCCGGGACCTGCAGTATTTT	NA	once	TRBJ2-3	TRBV10-1